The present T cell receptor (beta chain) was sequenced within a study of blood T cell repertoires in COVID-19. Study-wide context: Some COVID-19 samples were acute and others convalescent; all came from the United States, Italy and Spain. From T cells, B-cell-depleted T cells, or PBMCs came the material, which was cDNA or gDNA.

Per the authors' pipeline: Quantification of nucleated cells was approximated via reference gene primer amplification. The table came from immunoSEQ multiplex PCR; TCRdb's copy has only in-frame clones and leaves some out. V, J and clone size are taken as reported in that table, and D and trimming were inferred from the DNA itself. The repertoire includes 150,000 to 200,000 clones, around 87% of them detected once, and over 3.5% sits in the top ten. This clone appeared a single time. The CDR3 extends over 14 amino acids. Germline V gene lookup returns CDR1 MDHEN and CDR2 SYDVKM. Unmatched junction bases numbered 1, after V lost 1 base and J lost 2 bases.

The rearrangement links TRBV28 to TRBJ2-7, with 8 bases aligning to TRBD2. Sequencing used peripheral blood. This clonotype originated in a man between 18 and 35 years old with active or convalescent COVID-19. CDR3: CASSLSAGAYEQYF. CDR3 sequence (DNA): TGTGCCAGCAGTTTATCAGCGGGGGCCTACGAGCAGTACTTC.